These T cell receptor beta chains were read from a single sample in a study of radiotherapy plus CTLA-4 blockade in lung cancer. Here immunoSEQ multiplex PCR was the method, and the copy in TCRdb shows in-frame clones only, minus some. The sample carries tens of thousands of clones, around 87% recorded once. The sequencing used peripheral blood, collected from a patient treated with radiotherapy plus ipilimumab. Receptors were obtained from a human donor with non-small cell lung cancer who had stable disease on radiotherapy plus ipilimumab. CDR3s include the opening cysteine and the closing phenylalanine or tryptophan. A D gene is named only where the DNA matches it firmly. Size values are once, few and many counts, or a class for expanded clones, and some rows have none.

clone_size j_call v_call d_call cdr3_nt cdr3_aa
NA TRBJ1-3 TRBV5-1 TRBD1 TGCGCCAGCAGCTCTACAGGGGGCTTTGGAAACACCATATATTTT CASSSTGGFGNTIYF
NA TRBJ2-2 TRBV18 NA TGTGCCAGCTCACCAAACCAGAACGCGAACACCGGGGAGCTGTTTTTT CASSPNQNANTGELFF
NA TRBJ1-4 TRBV21-1 NA TGTGCCAGCAGCGGAGAACAGGGGGCGGGTGAAAAACTGTTTTTT CASSGEQGAGEKLFF
NA TRBJ1-1 TRBV5-4 TRBD1 TGTGCCAGCAGCGGACAGGGGGCGGTCGCTGAAGCTTTCTTT CASSGQGAVAEAFF
NA TRBJ2-2 TRBV19 NA TGTGCCAGTCGAGCCGTCGGACAGACTAACACCGGGGAGCTGTTTTTT CASRAVGQTNTGELFF
NA TRBJ2-1 TRBV5-1 TRBD2 TGCGCCAGCAGCCGTCAACCGGGACTAGTCTTGAATGAGCAGTTCTTC CASSRQPGLVLNEQFF
NA TRBJ1-2 TRBV6-1 NA TGTGCCAGCAGTGAATTCGGGCGCGGCGCAGTCTATGGCTACACCTTC CASSEFGRGAVYGYTF
once TRBJ2-3 TRBV9 TRBD2 TGTGCCAGCAGCGTTAGCGGGGGGTCAGATACGCAGTATTTT CASSVSGGSDTQYF
once TRBJ2-1 TRBV11-2 NA TGTGCCAGCAGCCCCCAGGGGGGATCGGTCAGTGAGCAGTTCTTC CASSPQGGSVSEQFF
NA TRBJ2-2 TRBV9 NA TGTGCCAGCAGCGTAGCTTGGTGGACGAACACCGGGGAGCTGTTTTTT CASSVAWWTNTGELFF
NA TRBJ2-3 TRBV18 NA TGTGCCAGCTCACCACTAAGCGCAGGGAGCACAGATACGCAGTATTTT CASSPLSAGSTDTQYF
medium-sized TRBJ2-7 TRBV6-1 NA TGTGCCAGCAGTGAACAGACCTACGAGCAGTACTTC CASSEQTYEQYF
once TRBJ2-3 TRBV18 TRBD1 TGTGCCAGCTCAACTGCAGGGGGTAGAACAGATACGCAGTATTTT CASSTAGGRTDTQYF
NA TRBJ2-7 TRBV10-2 NA TGCGCCAGCAGTGATTTGGGTTACGAGCAGTACTTC CASSDLGYEQYF
NA TRBJ1-5 TRBV28 TRBD1 TGTGCCAGCAGCCTTAGGACAGGGCCAAATCAGCCCCAGCATTTT CASSLRTGPNQPQHF
once TRBJ1-1 TRBV5-1 TRBD1 TGCGCCAGCAGTTACAGACAGGGGGGTATGAACACTGAAGCTTTCTTT CASSYRQGGMNTEAFF
NA TRBJ2-7 TRBV27 TRBD1 TGTGCCAGCAGTTTTCGCAAAACCCCGGGACAGGGCTCCTACGAGCAGTACTTC CASSFRKTPGQGSYEQYF
NA TRBJ1-3 TRBV30 NA TGTGCCTGGAGGGGGGACCGCTCTGGAAACACCATATATTTT CAWRGDRSGNTIYF
NA TRBJ2-3 TRBV5-4 TRBD2 TGTGCCAGCAGCACCCCTAGCGGGGGGGCGCCTGGGAATACGCAGTATTTT CASSTPSGGAPGNTQYF
NA TRBJ1-2 TRBV28 NA TGTGCCAGCAGTTTTCGCAGGACTAACTATGGCTACACCTTC CASSFRRTNYGYTF
NA TRBJ2-5 TRBV5-1 NA TGCGCCAGCACCGCGGCAGGGGGGGACCAAGAGACCCAGTACTTC CASTAAGGDQETQYF
NA TRBJ1-2 TRBV6-5 NA TGTGCCAGCAGGCTCCCAGGGACGGACTATGGCTACACCTTC CASRLPGTDYGYTF
NA TRBJ2-3 TRBV7-2 TRBD1 TGTGCCAGCAGCTTGACAGGGGTGGGAGATACGCAGTATTTT CASSLTGVGDTQYF
NA TRBJ2-7 TRBV4-1 NA TGCGCCAGCAGCCAAGGCAGGGTGAGCGTGAACGAGCAGTACTTC CASSQGRVSVNEQYF
NA TRBJ1-5 TRBV28 TRBD1 TGTGCCAGCAGTCCTTTGACAGGGGGCGCGACTGTGGGCAATCAGCCCCAGCATTTT CASSPLTGGATVGNQPQHF
NA TRBJ1-6 TRBV28 NA TGTGCCAGCACTAGGGACAACGGAATGAATTCACCCCTCCACTTT CASTRDNGMNSPLHF
few TRBJ1-2 TRBV29-1 NA TGCAGCGTCCAGACGGTGAACTATGGCTACACCTTC CSVQTVNYGYTF
NA TRBJ1-5 TRBV6-1 TRBD1 TGTGCCAGCAGACCGGGACAGGGCGCTCAGCCCCAGCATTTT CASRPGQGAQPQHF
NA TRBJ2-7 TRBV4-2 NA TGTGCCAGCAACCACCCGGGGGCCAACTCCTACGAGCAGTACTTC CASNHPGANSYEQYF
NA TRBJ2-7 TRBV27 TRBD1 TGTGCCAGCAGTCCAACCGGGACAGGACTCTCCGAGCAGTACTTC CASSPTGTGLSEQYF
NA TRBJ1-2 TRBV7-2 TRBD1 TGTGCCAGCAGCTCACTATACAGGGGTGGCTACACCTTC CASSSLYRGGYTF
once TRBJ2-3 TRBV29-1 NA TGCAGCGTTGAAGGCCTAGCTCGAACAGATACGCAGTATTTT CSVEGLARTDTQYF